This TCR beta chain was captured by sequencing in a study of shared clonotypes between healthy human individuals. Study as a whole: Participating donors consisted of a couple of women and a few men aged 18 to 49.

Overall study results and limits: Estimated clonotype richness was generally higher in naive than memory subsets. Clonotypes which were not shared had lower generation probabilities than clonotypes that all four donors shared.

The naive CD8 fraction comprised CD45RO-negative cells positively selected for CCR7 and excluded terminally differentiated effector memory CD45RA+ cells. Repertoires were generated with immunoSEQ multiplex PCR, while TCRdb's copy carries only in-frame clones and drops some. The sample lists around 1,900,000 clones, 93% seen once, with 1.5% to 2% in the top ten. Comment on this clone: Its antigen is undetermined.

Germline values: CDR1 KGHSH, CDR2 LQKENI. There are 15 residues in the CDR3. V lost 1 base and J lost 0, with 7 bases in between. Sequenced material: naive CD8+ T cells from PBMCs. The TCR was taken from a man aged 18 to 35 in good health. Some clones in this sample may be carry-over from other donors' samples. This chain joins TRBV18 and TRBJ2-1; unclear D gene. The DNA of the CDR3 is TGTGCCAGCTCACCACGTTCGAGCTCCTACAATGAGCAGTTCTTC. This sequence encodes CASSPRSSSYNEQFF.